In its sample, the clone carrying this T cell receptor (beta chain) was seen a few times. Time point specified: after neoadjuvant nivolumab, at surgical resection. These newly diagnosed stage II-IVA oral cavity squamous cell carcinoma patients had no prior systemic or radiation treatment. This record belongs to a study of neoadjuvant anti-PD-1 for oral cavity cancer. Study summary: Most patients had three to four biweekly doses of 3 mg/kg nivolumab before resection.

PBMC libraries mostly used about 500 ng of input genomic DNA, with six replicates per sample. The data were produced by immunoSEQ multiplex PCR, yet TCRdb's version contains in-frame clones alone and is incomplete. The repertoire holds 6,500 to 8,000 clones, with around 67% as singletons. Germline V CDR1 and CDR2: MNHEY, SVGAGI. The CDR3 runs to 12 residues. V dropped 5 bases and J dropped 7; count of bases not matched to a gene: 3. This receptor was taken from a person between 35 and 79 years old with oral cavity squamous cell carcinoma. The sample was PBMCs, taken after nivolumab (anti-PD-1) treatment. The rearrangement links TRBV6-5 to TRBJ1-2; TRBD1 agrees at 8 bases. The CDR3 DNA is TGTGCCAGCAGTCAGGGGGCGCGTGGCTACACCTTC. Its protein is CASSQGARGYTF.